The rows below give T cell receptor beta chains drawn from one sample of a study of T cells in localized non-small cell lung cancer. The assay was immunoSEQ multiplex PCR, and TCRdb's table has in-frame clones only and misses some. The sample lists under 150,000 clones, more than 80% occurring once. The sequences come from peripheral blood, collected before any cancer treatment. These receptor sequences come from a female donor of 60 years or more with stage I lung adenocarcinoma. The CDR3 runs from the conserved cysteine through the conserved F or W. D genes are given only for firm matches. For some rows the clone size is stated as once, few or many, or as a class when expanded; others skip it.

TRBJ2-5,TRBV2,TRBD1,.,CASSEWGQGRETQYF,TGTGCCAGCAGTGAATGGGGACAGGGGCGAGAGACCCAGTACTTC
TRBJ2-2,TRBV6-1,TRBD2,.,CASSDLAVNTGELFF,TGTGCCAGCAGTGATCTAGCGGTAAACACCGGGGAGCTGTTTTTT
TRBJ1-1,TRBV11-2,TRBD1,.,CASSVRARGRGYTEAFF,TGTGCCAGCAGCGTAAGGGCTCGCGGCAGGGGGTACACTGAAGCTTTCTTT
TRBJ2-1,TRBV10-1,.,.,CASSESGGPTNEQFF,TGCGCCAGCAGTGAGTCAGGGGGACCTACGAATGAGCAGTTCTTC
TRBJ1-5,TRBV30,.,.,CAWSVRRGNQPQHF,TGTGCCTGGAGTGTACGAAGGGGGAATCAGCCCCAGCATTTT
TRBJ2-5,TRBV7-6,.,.,CASSLGRDWYF,TGTGCCAGCAGCTTAGGGCGGGACTGGTACTTC
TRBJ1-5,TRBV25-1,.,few,CASSGQGGQPQHF,TGTGCCAGCAGTGGGCAGGGAGGTCAGCCCCAGCATTTT
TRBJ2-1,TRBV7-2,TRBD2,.,CASSPTSGHGNEQFF,TGTGCCAGCAGCCCAACTAGCGGCCATGGCAATGAGCAGTTCTTC
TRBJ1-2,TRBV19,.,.,CASREFQYGYTF,TGTGCCAGTAGGGAATTTCAATATGGCTACACCTTC
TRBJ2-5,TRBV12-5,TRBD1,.,CASARQGTEKTQYF,TGTGCTAGTGCCCGCCAAGGGACAGAAAAGACCCAGTACTTC
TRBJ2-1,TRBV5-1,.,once,CASSLKGGDHNEQFF,TGCGCCAGCAGCTTGAAAGGGGGGGACCACAATGAGCAGTTCTTC
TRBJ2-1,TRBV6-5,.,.,CASSYSTGEQFF,TGTGCCAGCAGTTACTCGACGGGTGAGCAGTTCTTC
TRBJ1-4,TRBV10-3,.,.,CAISDAGLGNEKLFF,TGTGCCATCAGTGATGCGGGGTTGGGGAATGAAAAACTGTTTTTT
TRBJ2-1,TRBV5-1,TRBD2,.,CASSSGLAGDNEQFF,TGCGCCAGCAGCTCTGGACTAGCGGGGGACAATGAGCAGTTCTTC
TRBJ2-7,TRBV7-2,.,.,CASSSHTEQYF,TGTGCCAGCAGCTCACATACCGAGCAGTACTTC
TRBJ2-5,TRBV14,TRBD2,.,CASSQLAGGSETQYF,TGTGCCAGCAGCCAACTAGCGGGGGGGTCTGAGACCCAGTACTTC
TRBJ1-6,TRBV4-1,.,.,CASSSRGDNNSPLHF,TGCGCCAGCAGTAGTCGAGGGGACAATAATTCACCCCTCCACTTT
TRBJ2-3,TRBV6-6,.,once,CASSRRESSTDTQYF,TGTGCCAGCAGTCGCAGGGAATCTAGCACAGATACGCAGTATTTT
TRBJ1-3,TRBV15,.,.,CATSRGDLVGNTIYF,TGTGCCACCAGCAGAGGGGATTTAGTTGGAAACACCATATATTTT
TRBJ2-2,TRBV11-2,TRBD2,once,CASSLDPAGENTGELFF,TGTGCCAGCAGCTTAGATCCGGCGGGGGAGAACACCGGGGAGCTGTTTTTT
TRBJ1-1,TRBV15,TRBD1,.,CATSTGTGSTEAFF,TGTGCCACCAGCACAGGGACAGGATCCACTGAAGCTTTCTTT
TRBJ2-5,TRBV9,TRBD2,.,CASSVGGMGSGSLETQYF,TGTGCCAGCAGCGTAGGGGGTATGGGGAGCGGGAGTTTAGAGACCCAGTACTTC
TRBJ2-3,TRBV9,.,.,CASSPSGTTDTQYF,TGTGCCAGCAGCCCAAGCGGGACAACAGATACGCAGTATTTT
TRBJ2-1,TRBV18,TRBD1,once,CASSLAGQGSNEQFF,TGTGCCAGCTCCCTCGCCGGACAGGGTTCGAATGAGCAGTTCTTC
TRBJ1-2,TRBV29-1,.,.,CSVGRVGRGYTF,TGCAGCGTTGGTAGGGTGGGAAGAGGCTACACCTTC
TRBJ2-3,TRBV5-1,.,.,CASSLWDSTTDTQYF,TGCGCCAGCAGCTTGTGGGACTCCACCACAGATACGCAGTATTTT
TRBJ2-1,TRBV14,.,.,CASSPSQGVNEQFF,TGTGCCAGCAGCCCGTCGCAGGGTGTCAATGAGCAGTTCTTC